These 18 T cell receptor beta chains were all obtained from the same sample, sequenced in a study of CD8 T cells in ankylosing spondylitis. TCRdb re-analysed the 5' RACE reads in MiXCR, keeping a single row per CDR3 protein. The sample consists of under 200,000 distinct CDR3 sequences, approximately 9.9% of them appearing once. Sequencing input: blood, either unsorted or a sorted T cell fraction (not recorded which). The receptor source for this set is a female donor with ankylosing spondylitis or in good health (not recorded which).

This clonotype came up a few times. The chain joins TRBV12-3 or TRBV12-4 to TRBJ1-3; D possibly corresponds to TRBD1 (6 bases). This CDR3 region has 13 residues. V lost 8 bases and J lost 5, with 13 bases in between. CDR3 sequence: CASLQGNRNTIYF. The CDR3 bases are TGTGCCAGCCTCCAGGGGAATAGAAACACCATATATTTT.

The chain joins TRBV9 to TRBJ2-1; a possible D gene is TRBD2 (6 bases). The germline V and J ends were trimmed by 4 bases and 7 bases, with 21 bases remaining between them. CDR1 and CDR2 (germline): SGDLS, YYNGEE. CDR3 length: 16 amino acids. The CDR3 protein is CASSSSSGLLANEQFF. CDR3 coding DNA: TGTGCCAGCAGCTCATCCTCGGGACTTCTAGCTAATGAGCAGTTCTTC. Full variable domain (missing parts from reference TRBV9 and TRBJ2-1): DSGVTQTPKHLITATGQRVTLRCSPRSGDLSVYWYQQSLDQGLQFLIQYYNGEERAKGNILERFSAQQFPDLHSELNLSSLELGDSALYFCASSSSSGLLANEQFFGPGTRLTVL.

This clonotype was recorded many times. The chain links TRBV27 to TRBJ2-7; the D is unclear. Germline CDR1 MNHEY, CDR2 SMNVEV (reference sequence). The CDR3 sequence is 14 residues long. V shed 7 bases and J shed 6 bases, with 19 bases lying between them. Here the CDR3 DNA reads TGTGCCAGCAATTCGTTTGGCAGTAAGGGCGAGCAGTACTTC. Translated: CASNSFGSKGEQYF.

This clonotype was recorded many times. This sequence joins TRBV4-3 and TRBJ2-1; D is unresolved. Trimming took 0 bases from V and 0 from J, leaving 15 bases between them. The CDR3 spans 18 residues. The germline V gene encodes CDR1 LGHNA and CDR2 YSLEER. CDR3 amino acids: CASSQDRRTASSYNEQFF. CDR3 DNA: TGCGCCAGCAGCCAAGACCGTAGGACGGCAAGCTCCTACAATGAGCAGTTCTTC.

This clonotype was seen a handful of times. The chain couples TRBV20-1 to TRBJ2-5; 9 nucleotides align to TRBD2. This CDR3 region has 15 residues. CDR1 DFQATT and CDR2 SNEGSKA come from the germline V gene (reference sequence). The CDR3 loop is CRGSRASGTQETQYF. DNA of the CDR3: TGCAGGGGGTCGAGAGCTAGCGGGACCCAAGAGACCCAGTACTTC.

The sample holds a few counts of this clonotype. CDR3 nucleotides: TGTGCCAGCGGTGCTGACGGGGCGCGGAACACTGAAGCTTTCTTT. Its translation is CASGADGARNTEAFF. The chain has TRBV6-2 or TRBV6-3 and TRBJ1-1; TRBD1 is a possible D gene (5 bases). V was cut by 8 bases and J by 1 base, with 17 bases left in between. This CDR3 spans 15 amino acids. Germline CDR1 reads MNHEY; CDR2 reads SVGEGT.

V is TRBV12-5 and J is TRBJ2-1; TRBD2 is a possible D gene (7 bases). CDR1 and CDR2 (germline): LGHNT, FRNRAP. V was shortened by 4 bases and J by 4 bases, with 11 bases between the two germline ends. This CDR3 is 14 amino acids long. Written as DNA, the CDR3 is TGTGCTAGTGGTTCGGGGGGCCGTTACAATGAGCAGTTCTTC. It yields the protein CASGSGGRYNEQFF. The full variable domain, in which reference TRBV12-5 and TRBJ2-1 provide the parts outside the CDR3, is DARVTQTPRHKVTEMGQEVTMRCQPILGHNTVFWYRQTMMQGLELLAYFRNRAPLDDSGMPKDRFSAEMPDATLATLKIQPSEPRDSAVYFCASGSGGRYNEQFFGPGTRLTVL.

V gene TRBV7-9 combines with J gene TRBJ1-4, with a tentative D call TRBD1 (6 bases). The CDR3 runs 16 residues. The germline V gene encodes CDR1 SEHNR and CDR2 FQNEAQ (reference sequence). V was clipped by 1 base and J by 3 bases, with 12 bases between them. CDR3 sequence: CASSLGRGPANEKLFF. The DNA of the CDR3 is TGTGCCAGCAGCTTAGGGCGGGGGCCAGCTAATGAAAAACTGTTTTTT.

This clonotype was observed a few times. This rearrangement joins TRBV28 to TRBJ1-5; D not certain. Germline values: CDR1 MDHEN, CDR2 SYDVKM. This CDR3 contains 15 residues. Trimming left V 6 bases short and J 6 bases short, with 18 bases between. The CDR3 loop is CASSPQSLRSQPQHF. In nucleotides, the CDR3 is TGTGCCAGCAGCCCCCAGAGTTTGAGGTCTCAGCCCCAGCATTTT.

This clonotype was picked up many times. V gene TRBV3-1 combines with J gene TRBJ2-7; TRBD2 matches at 8 bases. Losses at the gene ends were 1 base for V and 5 bases for J; bases not matched to a gene: 7. The CDR3 consists of 15 residues. The V gene's germline CDR1 is LGHDT and CDR2 YNNKEL (reference sequence). The CDR3 region is CASSQGPAGVNEQYF. The DNA of the CDR3 is TGTGCCAGCAGCCAAGGGCCAGCGGGAGTAAACGAGCAGTACTTC.

The chain has TRBV7-9 and TRBJ2-7; D not certain. The V gene's germline CDR1 is SEHNR and CDR2 FQNEAQ (reference sequence). This CDR3 comprises 14 residues. V was clipped by 1 base and J by 2 bases, with 9 bases between them. This CDR3 reads CASSLDENPYEQYF. CDR3 DNA: TGTGCCAGCAGCTTAGACGAGAACCCCTACGAGCAGTACTTC.

The chain is built from TRBV7-9 and TRBJ1-1; perhaps TRBD1 as D (5 bases). V lost 5 bases and J lost 6, with 19 bases in between. CDR1 and CDR2 (germline): SEHNR, FQNEAQ (reference sequence). The CDR3 runs 15 residues. This CDR3 is CASSEDLVRGAEAFF. The CDR3, as DNA: TGTGCCAGCAGCGAAGACCTGGTCCGAGGGGCTGAAGCTTTCTTT.

The V call is TRBV19, the J call TRBJ2-7, with D unclear. Germline CDR1 is LNHDA and CDR2 is SQIVND (reference sequence). The CDR3 length is 13 residues. Trimming pared 4 bases from V and 2 bases from J, leaving 9 bases between. The CDR3 spells CASSTLSAYEQYF. Written as DNA, the CDR3 is TGTGCCAGTAGTACTTTGTCAGCCTACGAGCAGTACTTC.

This clonotype was counted many times. The chain uses TRBV9 and TRBJ2-5; D call uncertain. The CDR3 contains 14 residues. In germline, CDR1 is SGDLS, CDR2 YYNGEE. The V end lost 2 bases, the J end lost 2 bases, and 10 bases lay between the germline ends. CDR3 sequence reads: CASSVGGSQETQYF. The CDR3 nucleotides read TGTGCCAGCAGCGTCGGCGGATCACAAGAGACCCAGTACTTC.

V is TRBV7-9 and J is TRBJ2-2, with TRBD1 identical over 9 bases. Germline V CDR1 and CDR2: SEHNR, FQNEAQ (reference sequence). The trim removed 5 bases at V and 6 bases at J, leaving 10 bases unmatched. This CDR3 comprises 16 residues. CDR3 DNA sequence: TGTGCCAGCAGCCCGGACAGGGGTCCATTCGCCGGGGAGCTGTTTTTT. Translated: CASSPDRGPFAGELFF. The variable domain in full, with the rest retrieved from reference TRBV7-9 and TRBJ2-2, is DTGVSQNPRHKITKRGQNVTFRCDPISEHNRLYWYRQTLGQGPEFLTYFQNEAQLEKSRLLSDRFSAERPKGSFSTLEIQRTEQGDSAMYLCASSPDRGPFAGELFFGEGSRLTVL.

This clonotype was observed a few times. This chain connects TRBV30 to TRBJ2-7; 7 bases align to TRBD1. Unmatched junction bases numbered 2, after V lost 3 bases and J lost 6 bases. CDR1 and CDR2 from the germline V gene are GTSNPN and SVGIG (reference sequence). The CDR3 covers 11 residues. The CDR3 DNA reads TGTGCCTGGAGGGACAGGTTCGAGCAGTACTTC. This gives the protein CAWRDRFEQYF.

The chain joins TRBV28 to TRBJ2-5; TRBD1 agrees at 7 bases. From germline, CDR1 is MDHEN and CDR2 SYDVKM. This CDR3 region has 13 residues. V shed 9 bases, J shed 2 bases, and the junction held 6 bases outside the gene matches. This CDR3 is CASTTGLQETQYF. Here the CDR3 DNA reads TGTGCCAGTACGACAGGGCTTCAAGAGACCCAGTACTTC.

This clonotype has a handful of counts. This chain connects TRBV12-3 or TRBV12-4 to TRBJ2-7, with a possible D match to TRBD2 (5 bases). The CDR3 contains 14 residues. With 5 bases removed from V and 2 bases from J, the gap between germline ends came to 13 bases. The CDR3 is CASSPYGVAYEQYF. Here the CDR3 DNA reads TGTGCCAGCAGTCCTTACGGGGTAGCCTACGAGCAGTACTTC.